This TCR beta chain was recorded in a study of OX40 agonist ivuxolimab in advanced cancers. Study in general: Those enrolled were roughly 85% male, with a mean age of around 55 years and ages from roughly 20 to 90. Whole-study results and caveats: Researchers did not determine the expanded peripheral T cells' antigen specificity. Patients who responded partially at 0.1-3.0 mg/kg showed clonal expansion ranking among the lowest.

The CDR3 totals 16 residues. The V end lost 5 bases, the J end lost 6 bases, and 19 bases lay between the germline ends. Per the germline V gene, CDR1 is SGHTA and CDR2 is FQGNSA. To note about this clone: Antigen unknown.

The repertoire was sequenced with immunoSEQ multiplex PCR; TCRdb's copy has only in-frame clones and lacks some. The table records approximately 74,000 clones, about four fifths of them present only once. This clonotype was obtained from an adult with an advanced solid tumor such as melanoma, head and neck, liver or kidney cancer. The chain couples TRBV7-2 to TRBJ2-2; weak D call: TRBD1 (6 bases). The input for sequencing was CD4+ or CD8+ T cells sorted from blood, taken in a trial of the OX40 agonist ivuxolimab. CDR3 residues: CASSLFRGRGAGELFF. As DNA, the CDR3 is TGTGCCAGCAGCCTCTTCAGGGGTAGGGGTGCCGGGGAGCTGTTTTTT.